This T cell receptor beta chain stems from a study of early T cells in non-severe SARS-CoV-2 infection. For the study at large: From unsorted whole blood, bulk RNA was sequenced, and the chains remained unpaired. Findings and caveats of the study: Anti-spike CD8 specificities were favored by VDJdb matching, whose results missed private and CD4 specificities.

Each single cDNA molecule received a unique molecular identifier. TCRdb recomputed calls from the 5' RACE reads with MiXCR, one row per CDR3 protein. This sample has tens of thousands of distinct CDR3 sequences, with 9% to 15% found just once. This clonotype was picked up many times. Its specificity is unknown. Sequenced: whole blood. The sequence came from an adult who was a healthcare worker with PCR-confirmed SARS-CoV-2 infection or an uninfected control (not recorded which).

The CDR3 coding sequence is TGCGCCAGCAGTCCCCGGCTAGCGGACACAGATACGCAGTATTTT. Its translation is CASSPRLADTDTQYF. This chain links TRBV10-2 with TRBJ2-3; 7 nucleotides agree with TRBD2. CDR3 length: 15 residues. After removal of 5 bases from V and 2 bases from J, the junction contained 7 bases not matched to a gene. Germline loops: CDR1 WSHSY, CDR2 SAAADI.